The 30 T cell receptor beta chains in this list originate from one sample, sequenced in a study of T cell responses to AZD1222 COVID-19 vaccine. The assay was immunoSEQ multiplex PCR, and TCRdb's table has in-frame clones only and misses some. The repertoire holds under 150,000 clones, with approximately 94% as singletons. Material: peripheral blood, obtained on day 0 of AZD1222 vaccination. The source is an adult in good health.

The chain uses TRBV4-1 and TRBJ2-7; no clear D gene. The germline CDR1 and CDR2 sequences are MGHRA and YSYEKL. This CDR3 comprises 11 residues. Between the trimmed V and J ends, which lost 2 bases and 5 bases, there was a span of 4 bases. In DNA, the CDR3 is TGCGCCAGCAGCCAATCGAACGAGCAGTACTTC. It codes for CASSQSNEQYF.

The chain employs TRBV6-6 and TRBJ2-7; 7 bases line up with TRBD1. This CDR3 region has 14 residues. V gave up 6 bases and J gave up 2 bases; unmatched junction bases: 7. Germline V gives CDR1 MNHNY, CDR2 SVGAGI (reference sequence). The CDR3 loop reads CASSSTGEPYEQYF. The CDR3 nucleotides are TGTGCCAGCAGCTCTACAGGGGAGCCCTACGAGCAGTACTTC.

The chain links TRBV7-3 to TRBJ2-3; D call uncertain. The germline CDR1 and CDR2 sequences are SGHTA and FQGTGA. The CDR3 runs to 14 residues. Deletions cut 6 bases from V and 0 bases from J, with 10 bases between. In DNA form, the CDR3 reads TGTGCCAGCAGTCTGTTACCTAGCACAGATACGCAGTATTTT. Protein sequence: CASSLLPSTDTQYF.

V gene TRBV2 combines with J gene TRBJ1-2; 9 nucleotides agree with TRBD1. The ends lost 1 base at V and 1 base at J; junction bases unmatched: 1. This CDR3 is built from 15 residues. Germline V gives CDR1 SNHLY, CDR2 FYNNEI. CDR3 bases: TGTGCCAGCAGTGAAGGGGACAGGGTTAACTATGGCTACACCTTC. Its protein product is CASSEGDRVNYGYTF.

The chain has TRBV6-2 or TRBV6-3 and TRBJ1-2; a possible D gene is TRBD1 (5 bases). Trimming removed 5 bases at V and 8 bases at J, with 12 bases between. The CDR3 length is 12 residues. Germline V gene sequence: CDR1 MNHEY, CDR2 SVGEGT. CDR3 in amino acids: CASSTWDRGYTF. The CDR3 nucleotides read TGTGCCAGCAGTACGTGGGACCGGGGCTACACCTTC.

This chain connects TRBV5-4 to TRBJ1-5; tentatively, D is TRBD1 (5 bases). The CDR3 is 13 residues long. Germline V gene lookup returns CDR1 SGHNT and CDR2 YYREEE (reference sequence). Deletions cut 4 bases from V and 8 bases from J, with 13 bases between. CDR3 in DNA: TGTGCCAGCAGCGCCGGGACCGGTAAGCCCCAGCATTTT. Residues: CASSAGTGKPQHF. Combining the CDR3 with reference TRBV5-4 and TRBJ1-5 gives the whole variable domain ETGVTQSPTHLIKTRGQQVTLRCSSQSGHNTVSWYQQALGQGPQFIFQYYREEENGRGNFPPRFSGLQFPNYSSELNVNALELDDSALYLCASSAGTGKPQHFGDGTRLSIL.

The CDR3 is CASGRQGERNQPQHF. The CDR3 region has the DNA TGTGCCAGCGGCAGACAGGGGGAGCGCAATCAGCCCCAGCATTTT. This rearrangement joins TRBV6-5 to TRBJ1-5, with 9 nucleotides matching TRBD1. Germline V gene lookup returns CDR1 MNHEY and CDR2 SVGAGI. The CDR3 spans 15 residues. J lost 2 bases, V lost 8 bases, and 7 bases had no gene match.

V is TRBV19 and J is TRBJ1-3; 8 positions match TRBD1. Per germline, CDR1 LNHDA and CDR2 SQIVND (reference sequence). V lost 7 bases, J lost 7 bases, and 12 bases stayed unmatched. The CDR3 length is 15 residues. In DNA form, the CDR3 reads TGTGCCAGTACCGATCTGTCGTACAGGGGGAACACCATATATTTT. Translation gives CASTDLSYRGNTIYF.

The J gene is TRBJ1-5, the V gene TRBV18; D remains unclear. The CDR3 contains 14 residues. The V gene's germline CDR1 is KGHSH and CDR2 LQKENI. The V gene lost 4 bases and the J gene lost 4 bases, with 11 bases spanning the gap. CDR3 DNA: TGTGCCAGCTCACGGGCAAGGGAGAATCAGCCCCAGCATTTT. Translated: CASSRARENQPQHF.

V is TRBV12-5 and J is TRBJ1-2; TRBD1 is a possible D gene (6 bases). CDR3 length equals 15 residues. Germline V gene data show CDR1 as LGHNT and CDR2 as FRNRAP. V lost 6 bases and J lost 3, with 17 bases in between. CDR3 DNA sequence: TGTGCTAGTGGCCCAAACTCCGCAGGGGACTATGGCTACACCTTC. Translating gives CASGPNSAGDYGYTF.

The chain links TRBV6-5 to TRBJ1-1; weak D call: TRBD1 (5 bases). CDR1 is MNHEY and CDR2 is SVGAGI in the germline V gene. The CDR3 length is 13 residues. Trimming stripped 2 bases from V and 5 bases from J, with 9 bases between. The CDR3 region has the DNA TGTGCCAGCAGTTACGAGGGGTTGACTGAAGCTTTCTTT. As protein: CASSYEGLTEAFF.

Note on this clone: Other DNA sequences of this sample code for an identical CDR3. The CDR3 region has the DNA TGCGCCAGCAGCTTGGAGGGACACAATGAGCAGTTCTTC. Its translation is CASSLEGHNEQFF. This chain uses TRBV5-1 with TRBJ2-1; D might be TRBD1 or TRBD2, each matching 5 bases. CDR1 is SGHRS, CDR2 YFSETQ, per germline. The CDR3 consists of 13 residues. The V end was cut by 0 bases, the J end by 5 bases, with 6 bases between.

This chain uses TRBV6-6 with TRBJ1-1, with 10 positions matching TRBD1. Germline-derived CDR1 and CDR2 are MNHNY and SVGAGI (reference sequence). This CDR3 region has 13 residues. The junction had 8 bases not matched to a gene; V was cut back by 5 bases and J by 11 bases. CDR3 residues: CASSAGTGERAFF. The CDR3 nucleotides read TGTGCCAGCAGTGCCGGGACAGGGGAAAGGGCTTTCTTT.

The rearrangement joins TRBV6-5 to TRBJ2-1; either TRBD1 or TRBD2 may fit D (5 bases each). Germline CDR1 and CDR2: MNHEY and SVGAGI. The V end lost 7 bases, the J end lost 5 bases, and 9 bases lay between the germline ends. The CDR3 is 12 amino acids. The CDR3 here is CASKGPHNEQFF. CDR3 bases: TGTGCCAGCAAGGGACCCCACAATGAGCAGTTCTTC.

The chain has TRBV5-4 and TRBJ2-1; tentative D call: TRBD1 (5 bases). V lost 7 bases and J 8 bases, leaving 16 bases between the germline ends. The CDR3 sequence is 13 residues long. Germline-derived CDR1 and CDR2 are SGHNT and YYREEE (reference sequence). The CDR3 loop is CASSVVGVDEQFF. The CDR3 DNA sequence: TGTGCCAGCTCCGTGGTAGGGGTCGATGAGCAGTTCTTC.

The V and J genes are TRBV7-8 and TRBJ2-6, with D unclear. Trimming shortened V by 6 bases and J by 4 bases, and 7 bases separated the two germline ends. Germline V lookup: CDR1 SGHVS, CDR2 FQNEAQ. The CDR3 is 13 amino acids. This chain's CDR3 is CASRPRGANVLTF. The CDR3 DNA is TGTGCCAGCAGGCCGCGCGGGGCCAACGTCCTGACTTTC.

The rearrangement joins TRBV5-6 to TRBJ2-7, with 8 bases lining up with TRBD1. After removal of 4 bases from V and 2 bases from J, the junction contained 8 bases not matched to a gene. This CDR3 comprises 15 residues. Germline V gene lookup returns CDR1 SGHDT and CDR2 YYEEEE. CDR3 coding DNA: TGTGCCAGCAGCATACGGACAGGGAACCCCTACGAGCAGTACTTC. Its protein product is CASSIRTGNPYEQYF.

The rearrangement uses TRBV15 and TRBJ2-1; no firm D call. Deletions cut 1 base from V and 4 bases from J, with 5 bases between. Germline V lookup: CDR1 LNHNV, CDR2 YYDKDF (reference sequence). This CDR3 has 13 amino acids. For the CDR3, the DNA is TGTGCCACCAGCAGAGTGGAGTACAATGAGCAGTTCTTC. Its translation: CATSRVEYNEQFF.

The chain uses TRBV19 and TRBJ2-5; D is perhaps TRBD1 (6 bases). Germline V gives CDR1 LNHDA, CDR2 SQIVND (reference sequence). The CDR3 sequence is 16 residues long. Trimming stripped 1 base from V and 5 bases from J, with 17 bases between. The CDR3 nucleotides read TGTGCCAGTAGTATAGGAGGGGGTATTGGTCAGGAGACCCAGTACTTC. Translating it yields CASSIGGGIGQETQYF.

This chain joins TRBV12-5 and TRBJ1-2; D not certain. The germline CDR1 and CDR2 sequences are LGHNT and FRNRAP. The CDR3 has 14 residues. Trimming removed 2 bases at V and 4 bases at J, with 11 bases between. The CDR3, as DNA: TGTGCTAGTGGTTTGATCGGACCCACCTATGGCTACACCTTC. The encoded protein is CASGLIGPTYGYTF.

The chain combines TRBV4-1 with TRBJ2-7, with TRBD1 as a possible D gene (5 bases). V was cut by 1 base and J by 4 bases, with 11 bases left in between. Germline loops: CDR1 MGHRA, CDR2 YSYEKL. The CDR3 runs to 14 residues. This chain's CDR3 is CASSQGLGDYEQYF. The DNA for the CDR3 is TGCGCCAGCAGCCAAGGGTTAGGGGATTACGAGCAGTACTTC.

V is TRBV20-1 and J is TRBJ2-5; D is undetermined. The germline gives CDR1 DFQATT, CDR2 SNEGSKA (reference sequence). Trimming shortened V by 3 bases and J by 5 bases, and 19 bases separated the two germline ends. The CDR3 consists of 15 residues. CDR3 sequence: CSASLSAAGSETQYF. The CDR3 nucleotides are TGCAGTGCTAGTCTTTCTGCGGCCGGCTCGGAGACCCAGTACTTC.

Written as DNA, the CDR3 is TGCGCCAGCAGCCAAGAAGAGTCGGGACAGAGGGCCCAGTACTTC. As protein: CASSQEESGQRAQYF. The chain uses TRBV4-1 and TRBJ2-5; TRBD1 agrees at 7 bases. The CDR3 contains 15 residues. The V segment lost 0 bases and the J segment 9 bases; nucleotides outside the gene matches: 10. The germline V gene has CDR1 MGHRA and CDR2 YSYEKL.

This clone came up once. The genes are TRBV6-2 or TRBV6-3 and TRBJ2-1; TRBD2 matches at 11 bases. Germline V gene sequence: CDR1 MNHEY, CDR2 SVGEGT. The CDR3 is 15 residues long. V dropped 6 bases and J dropped 8; count of bases not matched to a gene: 9. CDR3 coding DNA: TGTGCCAGCAGCTATAGCGGGGGGGCCCTCGATGAGCAGTTCTTC. Its translation is CASSYSGGALDEQFF.

This clone is a singleton in its sample. V is TRBV11-3 and J is TRBJ2-5, with D maybe TRBD2 (5 bases). The CDR3 contains 13 residues. V was pared by 5 bases and J by 2 bases, with 9 bases between. The germline gives CDR1 SGHNT, CDR2 YENEEA. CDR3 sequence reads: CASSRRGQETQYF. The CDR3 nucleotides are TGTGCCAGCAGCCGACGGGGTCAAGAGACCCAGTACTTC.

The V call is TRBV3-1 (or the pseudogene TRBV3-2), the J call TRBJ2-5, with D maybe TRBD1 (7 bases). The CDR3 consists of 15 residues. CDR1 and CDR2 from the germline V gene are LGHDT and YNNKEL (reference sequence). Trimming left V 2 bases short and J 5 bases short, with 15 bases between. CDR3 nucleotides: TGTGCCAGCAGCCAAAGAGTTCCAGGGGGGGAGACCCAGTACTTC. Translation: CASSQRVPGGETQYF.

V and J are TRBV6-5 and TRBJ1-2; 7 bases line up with TRBD1. Germline values: CDR1 MNHEY, CDR2 SVGAGI. Germline trimming cut 6 bases from V and 6 bases from J; bases unmatched to any gene: 7. CDR3 size: 13 residues. In DNA, the CDR3 is TGTGCCAGCAGCCAAACAGGGGTGAATGGCTACACCTTC. This codes for CASSQTGVNGYTF.

The chain's CDR3 is CASSLGGLETQYF. The CDR3 DNA reads as TGTGCCAGCAGCTTAGGGGGCCTGGAGACCCAGTACTTC. This chain uses TRBV7-2 with TRBJ2-5, with D tentatively TRBD1 (5 bases). Deletions cut 1 base from V and 5 bases from J, with 8 bases between. Germline V gene sequence: CDR1 SGHTA, CDR2 FQGNSA. The CDR3 consists of 13 residues.

The chain's CDR3 is CASSQIDYTF. CDR3 DNA: TGTGCCAGCAGCCAAATTGACTACACCTTC. This rearrangement joins TRBV7-9 to TRBJ1-2, with unresolved D. Germline CDR1 SEHNR, CDR2 FQNEAQ (reference sequence). This CDR3 has 10 amino acids. Deletions cut 5 bases from V and 10 bases from J, with 8 bases between.

V and J are TRBV7-9 and TRBJ1-1, with 7 bases matching TRBD1. The ends lost 0 bases at V and 1 base at J; junction bases unmatched: 5. Looked up from germline, CDR1 is SEHNR and CDR2 is FQNEAQ (reference sequence). There are 16 residues in the CDR3. Here the CDR3 DNA reads TGTGCCAGCAGCTTAGCGGCCTCAGGGGGGAACACTGAAGCTTTCTTT. This translates into CASSLAASGGNTEAFF.